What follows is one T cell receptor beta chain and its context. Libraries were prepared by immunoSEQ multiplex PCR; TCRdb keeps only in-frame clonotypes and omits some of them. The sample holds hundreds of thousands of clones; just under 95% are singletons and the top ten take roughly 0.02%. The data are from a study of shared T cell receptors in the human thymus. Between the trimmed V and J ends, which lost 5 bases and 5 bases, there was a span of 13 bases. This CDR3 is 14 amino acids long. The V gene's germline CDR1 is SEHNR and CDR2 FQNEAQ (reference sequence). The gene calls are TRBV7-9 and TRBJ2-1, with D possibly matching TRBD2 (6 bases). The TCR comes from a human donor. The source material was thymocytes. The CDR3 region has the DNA TGTGCCAGCAGCCCGGGAGTCCCGAACAATGAGCAGTTCTTC. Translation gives CASSPGVPNNEQFF.